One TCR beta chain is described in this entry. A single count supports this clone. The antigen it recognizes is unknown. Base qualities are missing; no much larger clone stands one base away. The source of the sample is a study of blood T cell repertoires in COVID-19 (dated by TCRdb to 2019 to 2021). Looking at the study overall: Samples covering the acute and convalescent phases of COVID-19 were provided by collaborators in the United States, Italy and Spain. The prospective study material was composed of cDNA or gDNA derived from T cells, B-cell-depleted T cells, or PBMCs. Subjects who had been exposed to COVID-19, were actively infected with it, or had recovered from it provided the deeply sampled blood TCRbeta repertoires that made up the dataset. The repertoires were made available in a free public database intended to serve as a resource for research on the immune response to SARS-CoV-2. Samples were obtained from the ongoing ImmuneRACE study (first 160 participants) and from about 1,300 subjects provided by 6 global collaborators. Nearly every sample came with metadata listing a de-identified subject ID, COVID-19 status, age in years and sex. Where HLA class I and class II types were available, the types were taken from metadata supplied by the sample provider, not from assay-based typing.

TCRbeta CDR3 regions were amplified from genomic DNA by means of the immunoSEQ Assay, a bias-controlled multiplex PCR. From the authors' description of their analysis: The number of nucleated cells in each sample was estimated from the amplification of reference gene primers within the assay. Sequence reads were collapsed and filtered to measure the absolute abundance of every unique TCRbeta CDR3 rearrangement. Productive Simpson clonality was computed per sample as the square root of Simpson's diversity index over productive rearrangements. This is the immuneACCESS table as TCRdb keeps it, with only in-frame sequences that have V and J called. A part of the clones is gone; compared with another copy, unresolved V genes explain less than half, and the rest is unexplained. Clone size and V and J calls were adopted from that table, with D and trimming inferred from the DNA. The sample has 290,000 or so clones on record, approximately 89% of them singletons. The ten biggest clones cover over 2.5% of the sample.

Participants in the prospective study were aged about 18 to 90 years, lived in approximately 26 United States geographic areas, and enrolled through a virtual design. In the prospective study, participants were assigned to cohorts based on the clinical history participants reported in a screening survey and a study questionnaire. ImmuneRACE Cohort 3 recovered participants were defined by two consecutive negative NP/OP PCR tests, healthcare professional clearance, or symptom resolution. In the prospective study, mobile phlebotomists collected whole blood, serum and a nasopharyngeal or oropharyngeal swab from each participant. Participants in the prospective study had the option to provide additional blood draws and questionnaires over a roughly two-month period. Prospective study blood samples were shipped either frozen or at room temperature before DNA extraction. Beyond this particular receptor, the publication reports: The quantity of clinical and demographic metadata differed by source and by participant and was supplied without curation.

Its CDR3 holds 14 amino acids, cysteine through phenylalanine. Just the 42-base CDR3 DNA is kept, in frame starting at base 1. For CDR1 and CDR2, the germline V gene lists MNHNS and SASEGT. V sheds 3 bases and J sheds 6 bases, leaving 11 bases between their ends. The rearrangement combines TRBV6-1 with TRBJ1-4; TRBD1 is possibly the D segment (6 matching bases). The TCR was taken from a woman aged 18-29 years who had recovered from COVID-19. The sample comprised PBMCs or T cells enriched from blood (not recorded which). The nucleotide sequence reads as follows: TGTGCCAGCAGTGACAGGGGTAAGGATGAAAAACTGTTTTTT. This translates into CASSDRGKDEKLFF.